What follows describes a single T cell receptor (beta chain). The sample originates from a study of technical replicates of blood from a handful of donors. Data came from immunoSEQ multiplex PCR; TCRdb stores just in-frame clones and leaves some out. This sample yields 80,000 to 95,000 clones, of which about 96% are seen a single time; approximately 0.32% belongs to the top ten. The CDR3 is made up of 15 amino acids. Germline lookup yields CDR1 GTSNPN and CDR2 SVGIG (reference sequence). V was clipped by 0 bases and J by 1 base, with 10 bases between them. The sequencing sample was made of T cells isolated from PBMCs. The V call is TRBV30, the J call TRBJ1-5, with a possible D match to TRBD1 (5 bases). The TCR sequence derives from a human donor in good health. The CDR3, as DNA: TGTGCCTGGAGTGTAGCCCAGGGCAGCAATCAGCCCCAGCATTTT. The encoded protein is CAWSVAQGSNQPQHF.